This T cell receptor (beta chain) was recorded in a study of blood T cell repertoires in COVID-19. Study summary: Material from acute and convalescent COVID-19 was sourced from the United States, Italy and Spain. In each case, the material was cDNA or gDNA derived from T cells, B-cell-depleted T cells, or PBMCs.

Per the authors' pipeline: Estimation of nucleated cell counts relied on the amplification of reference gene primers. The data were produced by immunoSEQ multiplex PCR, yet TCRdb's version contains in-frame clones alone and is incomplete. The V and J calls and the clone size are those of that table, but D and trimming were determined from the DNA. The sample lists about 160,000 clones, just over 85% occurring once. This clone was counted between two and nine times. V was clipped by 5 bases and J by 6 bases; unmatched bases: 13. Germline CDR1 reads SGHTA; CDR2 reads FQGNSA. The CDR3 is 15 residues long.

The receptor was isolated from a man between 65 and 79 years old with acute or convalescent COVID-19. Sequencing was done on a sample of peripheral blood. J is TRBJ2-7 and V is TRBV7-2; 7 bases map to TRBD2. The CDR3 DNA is TGTGCCAGCAGCGGAACCTCGGGGAGCGGGACCGAGCAGTACTTC. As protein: CASSGTSGSGTEQYF.